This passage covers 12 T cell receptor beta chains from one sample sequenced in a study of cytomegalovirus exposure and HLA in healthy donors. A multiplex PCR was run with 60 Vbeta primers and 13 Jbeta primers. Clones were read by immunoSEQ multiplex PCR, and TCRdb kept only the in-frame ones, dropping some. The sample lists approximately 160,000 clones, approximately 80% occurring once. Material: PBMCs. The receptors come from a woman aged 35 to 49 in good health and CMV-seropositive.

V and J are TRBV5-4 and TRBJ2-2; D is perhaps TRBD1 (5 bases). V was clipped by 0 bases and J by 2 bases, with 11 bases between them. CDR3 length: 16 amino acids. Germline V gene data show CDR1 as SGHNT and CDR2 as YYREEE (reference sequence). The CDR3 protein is CASSLGQGYNTGELFF. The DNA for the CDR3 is TGTGCCAGCAGCTTGGGGCAGGGTTATAACACCGGGGAGCTGTTTTTT.

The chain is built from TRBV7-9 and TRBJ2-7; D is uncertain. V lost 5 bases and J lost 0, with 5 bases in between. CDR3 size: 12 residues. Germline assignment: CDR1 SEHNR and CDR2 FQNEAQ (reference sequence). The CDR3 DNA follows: TGTGCCAGCAGCCCTAGCTCCTACGAGCAGTACTTC. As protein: CASSPSSYEQYF. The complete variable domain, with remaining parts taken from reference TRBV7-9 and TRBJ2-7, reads DTGVSQNPRHKITKRGQNVTFRCDPISEHNRLYWYRQTLGQGPEFLTYFQNEAQLEKSRLLSDRFSAERPKGSFSTLEIQRTEQGDSAMYLCASSPSSYEQYFGPGTRLTVT.

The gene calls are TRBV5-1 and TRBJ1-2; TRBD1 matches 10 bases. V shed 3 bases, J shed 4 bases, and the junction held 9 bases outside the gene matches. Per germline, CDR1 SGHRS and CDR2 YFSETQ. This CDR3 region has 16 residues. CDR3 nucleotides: TGCGCCAGCAGCTGGACCGGGACAGGGGATGGCTATGGCTACACCTTC. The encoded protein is CASSWTGTGDGYGYTF.

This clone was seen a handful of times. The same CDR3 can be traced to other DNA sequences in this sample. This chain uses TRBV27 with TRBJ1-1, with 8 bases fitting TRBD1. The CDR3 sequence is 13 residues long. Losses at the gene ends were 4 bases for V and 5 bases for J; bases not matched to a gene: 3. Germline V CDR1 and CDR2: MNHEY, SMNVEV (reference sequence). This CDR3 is CASSSGQGTEAFF. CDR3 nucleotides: TGTGCCAGCAGTTCCGGACAGGGAACTGAAGCTTTCTTT.

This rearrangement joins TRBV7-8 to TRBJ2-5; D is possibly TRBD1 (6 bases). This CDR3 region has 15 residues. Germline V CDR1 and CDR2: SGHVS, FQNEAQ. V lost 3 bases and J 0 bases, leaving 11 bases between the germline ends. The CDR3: CASSFNTGYQETQYF. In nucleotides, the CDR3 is TGTGCCAGCAGCTTTAACACAGGGTACCAAGAGACCCAGTACTTC.

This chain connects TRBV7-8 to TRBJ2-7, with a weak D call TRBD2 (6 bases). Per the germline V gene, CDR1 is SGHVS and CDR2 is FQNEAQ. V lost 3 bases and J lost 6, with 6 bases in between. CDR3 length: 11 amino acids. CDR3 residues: CASSFGGEQYF. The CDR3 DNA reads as TGTGCCAGCAGCTTCGGGGGCGAGCAGTACTTC.

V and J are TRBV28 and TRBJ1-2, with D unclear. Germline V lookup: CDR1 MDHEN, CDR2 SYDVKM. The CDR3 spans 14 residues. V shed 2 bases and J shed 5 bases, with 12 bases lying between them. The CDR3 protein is CASSLVPGYYGYTF. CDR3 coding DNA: TGTGCCAGCAGTTTAGTTCCGGGGTATTATGGCTACACCTTC.

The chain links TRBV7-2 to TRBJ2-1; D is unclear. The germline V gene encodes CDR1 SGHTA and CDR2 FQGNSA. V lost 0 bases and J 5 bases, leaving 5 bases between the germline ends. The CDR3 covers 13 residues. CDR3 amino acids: CASSLALNNEQFF. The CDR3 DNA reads TGTGCCAGCAGCTTAGCGCTAAACAATGAGCAGTTCTTC.

This CDR3 is CASAPRGSSNSPLHF. The CDR3 region has the DNA TGTGCCAGCGCCCCTCGGGGGAGTTCTAATTCACCCCTCCACTTT. V and J are TRBV27 and TRBJ1-6, with D tentatively TRBD1 (5 bases). This CDR3 region has 15 residues. Looked up from germline, CDR1 is MNHEY and CDR2 is SMNVEV (reference sequence). V lost 8 bases and J 6 bases, leaving 17 bases between the germline ends.

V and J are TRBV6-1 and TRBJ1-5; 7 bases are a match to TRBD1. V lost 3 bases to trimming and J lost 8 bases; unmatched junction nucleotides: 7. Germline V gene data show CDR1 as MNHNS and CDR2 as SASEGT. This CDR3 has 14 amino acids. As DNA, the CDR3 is TGTGCCAGCAGTGAGGCAGGGGGTGCCGAGCCCCAGCATTTT. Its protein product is CASSEAGGAEPQHF.

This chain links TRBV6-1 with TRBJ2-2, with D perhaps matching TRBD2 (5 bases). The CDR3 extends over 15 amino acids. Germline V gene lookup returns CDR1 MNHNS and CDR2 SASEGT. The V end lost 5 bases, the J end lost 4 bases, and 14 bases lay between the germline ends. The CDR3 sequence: CASSMRVVSTGELFF. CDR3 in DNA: TGTGCCAGCAGTATGCGGGTAGTTTCCACCGGGGAGCTGTTTTTT.

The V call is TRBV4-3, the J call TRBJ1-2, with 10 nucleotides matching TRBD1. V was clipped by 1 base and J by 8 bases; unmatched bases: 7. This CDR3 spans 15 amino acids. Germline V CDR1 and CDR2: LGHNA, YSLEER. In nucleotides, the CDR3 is TGCGCCAGCAGCCAAGGTTTGGGGACAGGGGTAGGCTACACCTTC. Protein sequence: CASSQGLGTGVGYTF.